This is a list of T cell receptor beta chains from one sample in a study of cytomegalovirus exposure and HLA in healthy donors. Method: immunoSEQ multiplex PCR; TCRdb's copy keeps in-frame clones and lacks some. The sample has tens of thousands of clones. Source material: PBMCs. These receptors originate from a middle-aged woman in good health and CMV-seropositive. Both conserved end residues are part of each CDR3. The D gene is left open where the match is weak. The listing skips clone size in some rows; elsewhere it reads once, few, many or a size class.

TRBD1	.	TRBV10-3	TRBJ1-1	TGTGCCATCAGGGACAGGGCGAAAGGGTGGGTGACTGAAGCTTTCTTT	CAIRDRAKGWVTEAFF
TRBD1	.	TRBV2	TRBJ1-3	TGTGCCAGCAGGATAGGACAGGGGGCGCGTGCTGGAAACACCATATATTTT	CASRIGQGARAGNTIYF
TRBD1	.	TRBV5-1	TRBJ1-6	TGCGCCAGCAGGTCACTTGATCCGGGACAGGGGAATTCACCCCTCCACTTT	CASRSLDPGQGNSPLHF
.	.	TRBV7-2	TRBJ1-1	TGTGCCAGCAGCTTAAGCTCGCAGAACACTGAAGCTTTCTTT	CASSLSSQNTEAFF
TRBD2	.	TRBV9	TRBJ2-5	TGTGCCAGCAGCGTTGGTAGCGGGGCCCAAGAGACCCAGTACTTC	CASSVGSGAQETQYF
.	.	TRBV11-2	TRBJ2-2	TGTGCCAGCAGCTCCCCGGTACTTAACACCGGGGAGCTGTTTTTT	CASSSPVLNTGELFF
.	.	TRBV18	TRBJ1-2	TGTGCCAGCTCACCACGAGGTCGACAGGCTTCTAACTATGGCTACACCTTC	CASSPRGRQASNYGYTF
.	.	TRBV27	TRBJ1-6	TGTGCCAGCAGTTCCATGTTTAATTCACCCCTCCACTTT	CASSSMFNSPLHF
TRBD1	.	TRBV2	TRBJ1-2	TGTGCCAGCAGTCGAGACAGGGGAAACTATGGCTACACCTTC	CASSRDRGNYGYTF
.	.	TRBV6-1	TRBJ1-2	TGTGCCAGCAGTAACCGGGACACCTATGGCTACACCTTC	CASSNRDTYGYTF
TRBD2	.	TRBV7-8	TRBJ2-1	TGTGCCAGCAGCGCGGCCGGACTAGCGGGAGCTAAGGAGCAGTTCTTC	CASSAAGLAGAKEQFF
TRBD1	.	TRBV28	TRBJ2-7	TGTGCCAGCAGAACCACCGGGACAGGGGTCTACGAGCAGTACTTC	CASRTTGTGVYEQYF
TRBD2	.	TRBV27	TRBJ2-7	TGTGCCAGCAGCTCCCCGACTAGCGGGGGGGCCAGCTCCTACGAGCAGTACTTC	CASSSPTSGGASSYEQYF
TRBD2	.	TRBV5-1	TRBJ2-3	TGCGCCAGCAGGCCGCAACTAGCGGGAAAGACTAGCACAGATACGCAGTATTTT	CASRPQLAGKTSTDTQYF
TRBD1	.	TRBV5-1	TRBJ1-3	TGCGCCAGCAGCCCCGTGACAGGGTATGGAAACACCATATATTTT	CASSPVTGYGNTIYF
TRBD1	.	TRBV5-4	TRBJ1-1	TGTGCCAGCGGAACCGGGACAGGACATTCTGAAGCTTTCTTT	CASGTGTGHSEAFF
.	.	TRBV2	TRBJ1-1	TGTGCCAGCAGTGTATCGGGTGGCGGCACTGAAGCTTTCTTT	CASSVSGGGTEAFF
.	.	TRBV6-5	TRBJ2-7	TGTGCCAGCAGTTACTCGAACGGGTTAGGTTACGAGCAGTACTTC	CASSYSNGLGYEQYF
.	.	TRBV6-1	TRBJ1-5	TGTGCCAGCAGTGAAGCGAGGAGGGATCGTTCGGGCAATCAGCCCCAGCATTTT	CASSEARRDRSGNQPQHF
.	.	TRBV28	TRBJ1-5	TGTGCCAGCAGTTACCCGCGACGGGGAGTCGGTCAGCCCCAGCATTTT	CASSYPRRGVGQPQHF
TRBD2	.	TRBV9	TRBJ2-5	TGTGCCAGCAGCGCCACTCCCCTAGCGGGGCTACAAGAGACCCAGTACTTC	CASSATPLAGLQETQYF
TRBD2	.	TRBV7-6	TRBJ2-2	TGTGCCAGCAGCTTGGGTAGCGGGAGTACCTTTGTCGGCGGGGAGCTGTTTTTT	CASSLGSGSTFVGGELFF
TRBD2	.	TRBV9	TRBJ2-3	TGTGCCAGCAGCGTTGGACTAGCGGGTCCATCTAGCACAGATACGCAGTATTTT	CASSVGLAGPSSTDTQYF
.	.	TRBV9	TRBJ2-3	TGTGCCAGCAGCCTCGCGGAACTCACAGATACGCAGTATTTT	CASSLAELTDTQYF
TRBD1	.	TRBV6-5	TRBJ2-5	TGTGCCAGTACACCAACCGGGACAGAAGAGACCCAGTACTTC	CASTPTGTEETQYF
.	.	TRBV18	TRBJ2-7	TGTGCCAGCTCACCGACAGTCTACGAGCAGTACTTC	CASSPTVYEQYF
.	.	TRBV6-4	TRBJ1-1	TGTGCCAGCAGGAATACGGACAGAGAGACTGAAGCTTTCTTT	CASRNTDRETEAFF
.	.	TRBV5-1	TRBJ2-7	TGCGCCAGCAGCCCCCTTGAACTGTCCTACGAGCAGTACTTC	CASSPLELSYEQYF
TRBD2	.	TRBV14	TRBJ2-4	TGTGCCAGCAGCCAAGTCGGGGGGGCCAAAAACATTCAGTACTTC	CASSQVGGAKNIQYF
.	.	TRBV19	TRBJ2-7	TGTGCCAGTAGTACGTTAGAGGGCTTATCCTACGAGCAGTACTTC	CASSTLEGLSYEQYF
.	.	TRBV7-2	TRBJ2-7	TGTGCCAGCAGCTTAGGAGGTCTCAGCTACGAGCAGTACTTC	CASSLGGLSYEQYF
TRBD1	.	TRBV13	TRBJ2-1	TGTGCCAGCAGCTCCCCGACAGGGGCCTTTTCCTACAATGAGCAGTTCTTC	CASSSPTGAFSYNEQFF
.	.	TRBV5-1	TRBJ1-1	TGCGCCAGCTCGTCAGGACAGCTTAACACTGAAGCTTTCTTT	CASSSGQLNTEAFF
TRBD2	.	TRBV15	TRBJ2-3	TGTGCCACCAGCAGACGCCTAGCGGGGGGGGAGGATACGCAGTATTTT	CATSRRLAGGEDTQYF
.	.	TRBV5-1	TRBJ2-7	TGCGCCAGCAGCTTGGCCGCAGTCTACGAGCAGTACTTC	CASSLAAVYEQYF
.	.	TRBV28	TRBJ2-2	TGTGCCAGCAGTATCCAGGGGACGCTCACCGGGGAGCTGTTTTTT	CASSIQGTLTGELFF
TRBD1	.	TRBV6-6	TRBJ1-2	TGTGCCAGCAGAGACAGGGCGTATCGTAACTATGGCTACACCTTC	CASRDRAYRNYGYTF
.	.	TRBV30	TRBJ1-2	TGTGCCTGGAGACCGAGCTATGGCTACACCTTC	CAWRPSYGYTF
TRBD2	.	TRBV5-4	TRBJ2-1	TGTGCCAGCAGCCCGACAACTAGCGGCAGCTCCTACAATGAGCAGTTCTTC	CASSPTTSGSSYNEQFF
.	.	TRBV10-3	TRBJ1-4	TGTGCCATCAAGGACTCAACTAATGAAAAACTGTTTTTT	CAIKDSTNEKLFF
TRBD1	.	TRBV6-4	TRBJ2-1	TGTGCCAGCAGTCCGACAGGGGATGGATACAATGAGCAGTTCTTC	CASSPTGDGYNEQFF
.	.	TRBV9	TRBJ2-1	TGTGCCAGCAACCCAGCGTCTTCCCGAATAGGTGAGCAGTTCTTC	CASNPASSRIGEQFF
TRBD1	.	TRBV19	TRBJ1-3	TGTGCCAGTAGCCATCATACCGGGACAGACTCTGGAAACACCATATATTTT	CASSHHTGTDSGNTIYF
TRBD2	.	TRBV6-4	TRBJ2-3	TGTGCCAGCAGTGAAGAGAGTAGCGGGGGGGCGACGCAGTATTTT	CASSEESSGGATQYF
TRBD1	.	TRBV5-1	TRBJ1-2	TGCGCCAGCAGCCGGACAGGGTTGGATGGCTACACCTTC	CASSRTGLDGYTF
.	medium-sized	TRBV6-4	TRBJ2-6	TGTGCCAGCAGTGACTCGGGGGGTTCTGGGGCCAACGTCCTGACTTTC	CASSDSGGSGANVLTF
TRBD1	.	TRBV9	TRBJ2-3	TGTGCCAGCAGTGGACCTACAGGGGTGAGGATAGATACGCAGTATTTT	CASSGPTGVRIDTQYF
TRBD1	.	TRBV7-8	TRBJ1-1	TGTGCCAGCAGCTCGGGACAGGGGACAACTGAAGCTTTCTTT	CASSSGQGTTEAFF
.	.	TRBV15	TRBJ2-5	TGTGCCACCAGCAGAGAGCCGTTTCTGGAGCAGTACTTC	CATSREPFLEQYF
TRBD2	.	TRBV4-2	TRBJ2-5	TGTGCCAGCAGCCAAGCTAGCGGGATAGGAGAGACCCAGTACTTC	CASSQASGIGETQYF